Described below is a single TCR beta chain sequence and its context. Under the authors' procedure: Reference gene primer amplification gave estimated nucleated cell counts. Profiling relied on immunoSEQ multiplex PCR, and the TCRdb table lists in-frame clones only, not all of them. From that table come the V and J calls and clone size; the DNA was used to work out D and trimming. This sample has almost 300,000 clones, with around 87% found just once. This sample is drawn from a study of blood T cell repertoires in COVID-19. Study information: The United States, Italy and Spain provided the acute and convalescent COVID-19 samples. Sample material is recorded as cDNA or gDNA derived from T cells, B-cell-depleted T cells, or PBMCs.

The trim removed 2 bases at V and 4 bases at J, leaving 4 bases unmatched. Germline V CDR1 and CDR2: SGHRS, YFSETQ. The CDR3 runs to 15 residues. This sequence originates from a man between 65 and 85 years old with acute or convalescent COVID-19. The J gene is TRBJ2-1, the V gene TRBV5-1; 9 bases align to TRBD2. Sequenced: peripheral blood. The CDR3 spells CASSFKSGGYNEQFF. CDR3 nucleotides: TGCGCCAGCAGCTTCAAAAGCGGGGGGTACAATGAGCAGTTCTTC. Together with reference TRBV5-1 and TRBJ2-1, the CDR3 gives the full variable domain: KAGVTQTPRYLIKTRGQQVTLSCSPISGHRSVSWYQQTPGQGLQFLFEYFSETQRNKGNFPGRFSGRQFSNSRSEMNVSTLELGDSALYLCASSFKSGGYNEQFFGPGTRLTVL.